These 9 T cell receptor beta chains were all obtained from the same sample, sequenced in a study of T-cell reconstitution after alpha-beta-depleted transplantation in children. It was with unique molecular identifiers that the TCRbeta library was prepared. From the PCR reads, TCRdb called clonotypes with MiXCR, one entry per CDR3 protein. The data contain approximately 190,000 distinct CDR3 sequences, 7% to 9% of them seen just once; the ten biggest clones take up 35% to 45%. The specimen was PBMCs, mostly from graft donor cells, collected 360 days after TCRalphabeta/CD19-depleted stem cell transplant. The receptors derive from a male patient aged 2-10 years who had a stem cell transplant for acute myeloid leukemia, so the T cells may come from the graft donor.

A few counts support this clonotype. CDR3 region: CAISESTGVGELFF. As DNA, the CDR3 is TGTGCCATCAGTGAGTCCACAGGGGTCGGGGAGCTGTTTTTT. V and J are TRBV10-3 and TRBJ2-2, with 7 bases identical to TRBD1. V gave up 0 bases and J gave up 7 bases; unmatched junction bases: 2. The length of the CDR3 is 14 residues. Germline CDR1 and CDR2: ENHRY and SYGVKD.

The table lists this clonotype with a few counts. The chain links TRBV5-1 to TRBJ1-4; D may be TRBD1 (5 bases). The CDR3 has 17 amino acids. The V gene lost 3 bases and the J gene lost 5 bases, with 20 bases spanning the gap. Germline V lookup: CDR1 SGHRS, CDR2 YFSETQ. CDR3 sequence: CASSWGPREVPNEKLFF. DNA for the CDR3: TGCGCCAGCAGCTGGGGACCCCGGGAGGTCCCGAATGAAAAACTGTTTTTT.

On this clonotype itself: At one end the junction does not follow the germline gene, possibly because of a read error. The chain couples TRBV7-2 to TRBJ2-3; D remains unclear. Looked up from germline, CDR1 is SGHTA and CDR2 is FQGNSA. This CDR3 has 14 residues. The chain's CDR3 is CASSLGRSKDTQYF. The CDR3 nucleotides read TGTGCCAGCAGCTTAGGGAGAAGCAAAGATACGCAGTATTTT.

This clonotype appeared many times. This chain links TRBV5-1 with TRBJ2-5; possible D gene TRBD2, 5 bases. The CDR3 runs 16 residues. Trimming stripped 3 bases from V and 5 bases from J, with 20 bases between. CDR1 and CDR2 (germline): SGHRS, YFSETQ. In nucleotides, the CDR3 is TGCGCCAGCAGCTGGACTCTAGCTTCCGAACACGAGACCCAGTACTTC. Translated: CASSWTLASEHETQYF.

In regard to this clonotype: The conserved closing phenylalanine or tryptophan is absent in this CDR3, likely reflecting a read error. The V gene is TRBV7-3, the J gene TRBJ1-1; D remains ambiguous. The ends were cut back, 2 bases at V and 1 base at J, with 5 bases in the middle. This CDR3 comprises 13 residues. Germline loops: CDR1 SGHTA, CDR2 FQGTGA. CDR3 region: CASSLGRNTEAFY. In DNA form, the CDR3 reads TGTGCCAGCAGCTTAGGGAGGAACACTGAAGCTTTCTAT.

V gene TRBV20-1 combines with J gene TRBJ1-1; 8 positions match TRBD1. Per the germline V gene, CDR1 is DFQATT and CDR2 is SNEGSKA (reference sequence). The V segment lost 8 bases and the J segment 5 bases; nucleotides outside the gene matches: 10. This CDR3 is 13 amino acids long. The CDR3 spells CSPRQGALTEAFF. As DNA, the CDR3 is TGCAGTCCCAGGCAGGGGGCGCTGACTGAAGCTTTCTTT.

This clonotype has only a few counts. The chain carries TRBV7-6 and TRBJ2-7; TRBD2 is a possible D gene (6 bases). This CDR3 region has 16 residues. The germline V gene encodes CDR1 SGHVS and CDR2 FNYEAQ. The ends were cut back, 1 base at V and 5 bases at J, with 18 bases in the middle. CDR3 loop: CASSLEGLPGRHEQYF. The CDR3 DNA reads TGTGCCAGCAGCTTAGAGGGACTGCCTGGACGTCACGAGCAGTACTTC.

The rearrangement joins TRBV5-1 to TRBJ2-1; 10 bases map to TRBD2. The CDR3 contains 16 residues. Trimming took 0 bases from V and 7 from J; bases not matched to a gene: 7. Germline loops: CDR1 SGHRS, CDR2 YFSETQ. CDR3 DNA sequence: TGCGCCAGCAGCTTGGCCTGGACTAGCGGTTTAAATGAGCAGTTCTTC. This encodes CASSLAWTSGLNEQFF. Based on the CDR3 plus reference TRBV5-1 and TRBJ2-1, the full variable domain is KAGVTQTPRYLIKTRGQQVTLSCSPISGHRSVSWYQQTPGQGLQFLFEYFSETQRNKGNFPGRFSGRQFSNSRSEMNVSTLELGDSALYLCASSLAWTSGLNEQFFGPGTRLTVL.

The chain couples TRBV6-5 to TRBJ1-1, with D possibly being TRBD1 (5 bases). V was trimmed by 6 bases and J by 1 base, leaving 12 bases between them. The germline CDR1 and CDR2 sequences are MNHEY and SVGAGI. The CDR3 loop spans 14 amino acids. In nucleotides, the CDR3 is TGTGCCAGCAGCCAACTGGGGGGGAACACTGAAGCTTTCTTT. This codes for CASSQLGGNTEAFF.